This T cell receptor (beta chain) was profiled in a study of T cells in women clearing cervical HPV infection. Across the whole study: Donors had HPV16-related CIN3 or worse; 2 had invasive cancer. Only a few women had HLA typing results available. Controls' single incident HPV16 infection cleared within 12 months without precancer.

Germline V gene sequence: CDR1 LNHDA, CDR2 SQIVND (reference sequence). The CDR3 loop spans 17 amino acids. TCR beta CDR3 amplified by multiplex PCR from about 1,100 ng genomic DNA. Sequencing used immunoSEQ multiplex PCR; TCRdb keeps in-frame clones, though not all of them. In all, the sample yields about 24,000 clones. Points on this clone: The CDR3 end is not reached by the read, which stops 3 residues before it; the germline J gene fills it in.

What was sequenced was blood buffy coat. The J gene is TRBJ1-4, the V gene TRBV19; 7 bases match TRBD1. The TCR sequence derives from a woman aged 18 to 69 with a cervical HPV16 infection that either progressed to CIN3+ or cleared (not recorded which). CDR3 sequence reads: CASTTVDRPSGANVLFF. Incomplete CDR3 DNA: TGTGCCAGTACCACCGTGGACAGGCCGTCTGGGGCCAACGTA.